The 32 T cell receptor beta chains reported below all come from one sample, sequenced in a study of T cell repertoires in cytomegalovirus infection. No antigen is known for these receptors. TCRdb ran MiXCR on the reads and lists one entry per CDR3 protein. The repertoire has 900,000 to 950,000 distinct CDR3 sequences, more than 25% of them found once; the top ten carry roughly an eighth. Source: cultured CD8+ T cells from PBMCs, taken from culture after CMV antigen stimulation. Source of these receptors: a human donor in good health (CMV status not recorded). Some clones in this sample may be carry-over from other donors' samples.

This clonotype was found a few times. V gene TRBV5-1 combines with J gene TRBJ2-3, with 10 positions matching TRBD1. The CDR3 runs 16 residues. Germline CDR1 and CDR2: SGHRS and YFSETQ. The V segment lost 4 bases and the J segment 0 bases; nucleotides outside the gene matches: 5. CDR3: CASSSRQGASTDTQYF. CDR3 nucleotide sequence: TGCGCCAGCAGCAGTCGACAGGGGGCAAGCACAGATACGCAGTATTTT.

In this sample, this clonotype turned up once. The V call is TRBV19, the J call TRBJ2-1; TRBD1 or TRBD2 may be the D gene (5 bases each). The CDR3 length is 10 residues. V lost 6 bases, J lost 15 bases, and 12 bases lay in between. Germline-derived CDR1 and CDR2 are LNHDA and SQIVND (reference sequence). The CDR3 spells CASSGTALFF. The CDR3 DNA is TGTGCCAGTAGCGGGACGGCACTGTTCTTC.

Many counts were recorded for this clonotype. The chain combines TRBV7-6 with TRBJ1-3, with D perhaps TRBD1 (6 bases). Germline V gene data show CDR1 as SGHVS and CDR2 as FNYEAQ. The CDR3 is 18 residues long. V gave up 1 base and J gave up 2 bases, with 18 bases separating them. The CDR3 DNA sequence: TGTGCCAGCAGCTTAGGCTTACGGACAGAAACAGCTGGAAACACCATATATTTT. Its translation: CASSLGLRTETAGNTIYF.

CDR3 nucleotides: TGTGCCAGCAGACTAGCTTTCGCCGGGGAGCTGTTTTTT. This codes for CASRLAFAGELFF. The genes are TRBV27 and TRBJ2-2; TRBD2 is a possible D gene (6 bases). The CDR3 is 13 residues long. CDR1 is MNHEY and CDR2 is SMNVEV in the germline V gene (reference sequence). V gave up 6 bases and J gave up 6 bases, with 11 bases separating them.

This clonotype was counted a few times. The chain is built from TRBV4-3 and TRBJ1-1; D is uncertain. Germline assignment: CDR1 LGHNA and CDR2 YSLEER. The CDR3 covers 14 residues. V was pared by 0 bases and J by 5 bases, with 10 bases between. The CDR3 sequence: CASSQDSGFTEAFF. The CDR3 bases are TGCGCCAGCAGCCAAGATTCGGGATTTACTGAAGCTTTCTTT.

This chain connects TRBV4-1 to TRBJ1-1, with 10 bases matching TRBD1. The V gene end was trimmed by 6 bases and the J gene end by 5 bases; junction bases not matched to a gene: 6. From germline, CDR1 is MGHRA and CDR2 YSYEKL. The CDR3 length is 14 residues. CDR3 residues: CASSRDRGQTEAFF. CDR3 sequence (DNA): TGCGCCAGCAGTCGTGACAGGGGGCAAACTGAAGCTTTCTTT.

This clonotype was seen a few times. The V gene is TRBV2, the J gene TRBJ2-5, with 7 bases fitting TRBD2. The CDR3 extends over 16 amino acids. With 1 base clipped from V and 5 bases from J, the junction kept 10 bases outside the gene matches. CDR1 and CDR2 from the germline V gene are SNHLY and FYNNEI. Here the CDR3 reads CASSEGLTSDGETQYF. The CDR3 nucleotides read TGTGCCAGCAGTGAAGGGTTAACTAGCGACGGGGAGACCCAGTACTTC.

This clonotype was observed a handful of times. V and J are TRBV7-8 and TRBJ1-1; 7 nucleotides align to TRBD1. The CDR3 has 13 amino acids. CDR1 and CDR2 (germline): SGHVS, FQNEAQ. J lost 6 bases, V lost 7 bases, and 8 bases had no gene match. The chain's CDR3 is CASTPDRDAEAFF. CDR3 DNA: TGTGCCAGCACCCCTGACAGGGACGCTGAAGCTTTCTTT. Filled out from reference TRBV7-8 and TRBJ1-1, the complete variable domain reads GAGVSQSPRYKVAKRGQDVALRCDPISGHVSLFWYQQALGQGPEFLTYFQNEAQLDKSGLPSDRFFAERPEGSVSTLKIQRTQQEDSAVYLCASTPDRDAEAFFGQGTRLTVV.

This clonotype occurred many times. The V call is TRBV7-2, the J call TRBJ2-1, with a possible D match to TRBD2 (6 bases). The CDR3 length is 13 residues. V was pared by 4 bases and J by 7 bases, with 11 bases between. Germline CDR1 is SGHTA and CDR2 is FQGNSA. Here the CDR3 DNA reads TGTGCCAGCAGCTCCGGAGGACTAAATGAGCAGTTCTTC. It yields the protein CASSSGGLNEQFF.

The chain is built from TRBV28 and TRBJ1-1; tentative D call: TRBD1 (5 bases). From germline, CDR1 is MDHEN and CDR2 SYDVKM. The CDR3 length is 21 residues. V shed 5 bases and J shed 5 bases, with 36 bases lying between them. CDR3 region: CASSPSRMNLLVGGARTEAFF. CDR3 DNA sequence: TGTGCCAGCAGTCCCAGTAGAATGAATCTTTTGGTCGGCGGGGCGCGGACTGAAGCTTTCTTT.

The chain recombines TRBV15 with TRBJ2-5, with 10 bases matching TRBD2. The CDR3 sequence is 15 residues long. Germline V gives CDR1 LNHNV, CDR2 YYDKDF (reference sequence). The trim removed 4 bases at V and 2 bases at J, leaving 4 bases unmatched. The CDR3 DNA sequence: TGTGCCACCAGCATGAATAGCGGGGGGCAAGAGACCCAGTACTTC. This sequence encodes CATSMNSGGQETQYF.

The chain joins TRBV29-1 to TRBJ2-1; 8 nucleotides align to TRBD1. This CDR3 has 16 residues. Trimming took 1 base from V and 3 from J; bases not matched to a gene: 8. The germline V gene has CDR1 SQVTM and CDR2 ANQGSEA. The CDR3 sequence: CSVEALETGDYNEQFF. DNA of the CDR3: TGCAGCGTTGAAGCTCTGGAGACAGGGGACTACAATGAGCAGTTCTTC.

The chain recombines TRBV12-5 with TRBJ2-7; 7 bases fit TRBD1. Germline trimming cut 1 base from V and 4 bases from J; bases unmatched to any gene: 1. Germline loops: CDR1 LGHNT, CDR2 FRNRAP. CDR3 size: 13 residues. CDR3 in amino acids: CASGLGQGYEQYF. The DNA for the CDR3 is TGTGCTAGTGGTTTGGGACAGGGATACGAGCAGTACTTC.

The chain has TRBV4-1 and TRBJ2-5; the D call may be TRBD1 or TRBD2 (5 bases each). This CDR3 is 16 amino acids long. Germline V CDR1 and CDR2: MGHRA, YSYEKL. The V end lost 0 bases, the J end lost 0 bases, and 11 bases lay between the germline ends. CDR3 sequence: CASSQDSGPYQETQYF. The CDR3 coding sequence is TGCGCCAGCAGCCAAGACTCGGGGCCGTACCAAGAGACCCAGTACTTC.

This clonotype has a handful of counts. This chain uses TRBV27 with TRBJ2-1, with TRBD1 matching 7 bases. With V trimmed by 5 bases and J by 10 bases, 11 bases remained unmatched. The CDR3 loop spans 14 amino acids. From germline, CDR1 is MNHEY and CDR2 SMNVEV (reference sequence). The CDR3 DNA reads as TGTGCCAGCAGTACCAGGGACAGCCGAAAGGAGCAGTTCTTC. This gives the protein CASSTRDSRKEQFF.

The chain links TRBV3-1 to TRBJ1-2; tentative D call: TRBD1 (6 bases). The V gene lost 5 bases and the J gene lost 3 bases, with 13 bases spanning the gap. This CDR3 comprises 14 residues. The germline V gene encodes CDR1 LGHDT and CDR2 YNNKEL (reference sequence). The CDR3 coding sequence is TGTGCCAGCAGCTCAGGGGTTTGGGACTATGGCTACACCTTC. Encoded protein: CASSSGVWDYGYTF.

The CDR3 DNA follows: TGTGCCAGCAGTATGCCGACAGGACCCCGTCAACAGACCCAGTACTTC. Protein sequence: CASSMPTGPRQQTQYF. The J gene is TRBJ2-5, the V gene TRBV27; a weak D match, TRBD1 (6 bases). Germline V gives CDR1 MNHEY, CDR2 SMNVEV (reference sequence). The CDR3 loop spans 16 amino acids. V gave up 5 bases and J gave up 6 bases, with 22 bases separating them.

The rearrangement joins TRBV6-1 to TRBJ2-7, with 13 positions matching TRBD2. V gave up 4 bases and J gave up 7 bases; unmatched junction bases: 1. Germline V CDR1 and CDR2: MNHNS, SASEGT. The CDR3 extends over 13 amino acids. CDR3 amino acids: CASSGGLAGEQYV. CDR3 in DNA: TGTGCCAGCAGTGGGGGACTAGCGGGAGAGCAGTACGTC.

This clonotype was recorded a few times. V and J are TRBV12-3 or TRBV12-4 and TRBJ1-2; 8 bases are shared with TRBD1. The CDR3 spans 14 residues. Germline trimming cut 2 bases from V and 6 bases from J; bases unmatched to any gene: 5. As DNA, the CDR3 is TGTGCCAGCAGTTTAATCCCAGGGGGCCATGGCTACACCTTC. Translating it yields CASSLIPGGHGYTF.

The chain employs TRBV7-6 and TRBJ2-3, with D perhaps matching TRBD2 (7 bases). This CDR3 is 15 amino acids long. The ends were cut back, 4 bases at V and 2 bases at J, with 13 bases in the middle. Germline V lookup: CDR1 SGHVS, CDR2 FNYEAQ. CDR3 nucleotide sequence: TGTGCCAGCAGCTGGCCGGGGGGCACCACAGATACGCAGTATTTT. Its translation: CASSWPGGTTDTQYF. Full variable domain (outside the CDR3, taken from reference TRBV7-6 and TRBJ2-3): GAGVSQSPRYKVTKRGQDVALRCDPISGHVSLYWYRQALGQGPEFLTYFNYEAQQDKSGLPNDRFSAERPEGSISTLTIQRTEQRDSAMYRCASSWPGGTTDTQYFGPGTRLTVL.

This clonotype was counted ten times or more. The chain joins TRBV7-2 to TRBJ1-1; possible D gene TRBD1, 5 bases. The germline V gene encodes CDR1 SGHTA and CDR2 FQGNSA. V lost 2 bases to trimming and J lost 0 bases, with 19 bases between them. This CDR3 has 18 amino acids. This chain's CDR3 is CASSLRPSKRGVNTEAFF. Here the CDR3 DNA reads TGTGCCAGCAGCTTAAGACCCTCAAAGAGGGGCGTGAACACTGAAGCTTTCTTT.

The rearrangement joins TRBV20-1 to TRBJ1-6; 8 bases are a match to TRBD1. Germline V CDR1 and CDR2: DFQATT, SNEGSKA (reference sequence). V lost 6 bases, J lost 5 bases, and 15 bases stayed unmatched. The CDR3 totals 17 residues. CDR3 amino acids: CSAQDRDPPDDNSPLHF. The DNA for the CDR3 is TGCAGTGCCCAGGACAGGGACCCCCCGGATGATAATTCACCCCTCCACTTT.

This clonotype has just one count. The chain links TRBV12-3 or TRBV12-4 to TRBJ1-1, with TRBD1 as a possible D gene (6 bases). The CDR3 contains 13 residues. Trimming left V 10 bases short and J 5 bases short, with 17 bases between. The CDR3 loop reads CANRYKGGTEAFF. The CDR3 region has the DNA TGTGCCAACAGATATAAGGGGGGAACTGAAGCTTTCTTT.

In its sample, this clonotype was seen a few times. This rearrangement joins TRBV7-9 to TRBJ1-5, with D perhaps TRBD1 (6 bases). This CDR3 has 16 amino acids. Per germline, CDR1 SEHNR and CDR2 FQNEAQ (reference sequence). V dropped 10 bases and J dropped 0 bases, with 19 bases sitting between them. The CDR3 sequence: CAISTVGDNSNQPQHF. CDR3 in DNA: TGTGCCATCTCGACCGTGGGGGACAATAGCAATCAGCCCCAGCATTTT.

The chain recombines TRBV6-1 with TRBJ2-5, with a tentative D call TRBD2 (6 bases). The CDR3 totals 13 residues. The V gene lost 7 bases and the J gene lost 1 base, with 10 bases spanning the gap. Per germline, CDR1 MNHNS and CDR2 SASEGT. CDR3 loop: CASKPGVQETQYF. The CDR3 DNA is TGTGCCAGCAAACCGGGAGTCCAAGAGACCCAGTACTTC.

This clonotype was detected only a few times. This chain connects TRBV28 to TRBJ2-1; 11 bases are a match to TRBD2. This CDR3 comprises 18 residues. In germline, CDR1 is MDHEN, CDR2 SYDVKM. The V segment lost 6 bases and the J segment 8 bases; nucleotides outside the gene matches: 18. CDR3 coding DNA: TGTGCCAGCAGGTCCCCCTCCGGGACTAGCGGCCCCGCGGATGAGCAGTTCTTC. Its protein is CASRSPSGTSGPADEQFF.

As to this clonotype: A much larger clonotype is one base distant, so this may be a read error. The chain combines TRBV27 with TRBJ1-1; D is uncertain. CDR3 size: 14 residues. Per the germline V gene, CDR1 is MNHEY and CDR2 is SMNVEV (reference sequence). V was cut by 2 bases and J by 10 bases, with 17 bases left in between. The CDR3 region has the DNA TGTGCCAGCAGTTTACCGGGCAGCACAGAGGGAGCTTTCTTT. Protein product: CASSLPGSTEGAFF.

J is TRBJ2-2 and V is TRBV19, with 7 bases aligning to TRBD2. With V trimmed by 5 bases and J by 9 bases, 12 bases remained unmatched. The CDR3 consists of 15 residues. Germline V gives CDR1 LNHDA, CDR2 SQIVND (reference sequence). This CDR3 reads CASSARGGALWELFF. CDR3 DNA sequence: TGTGCCAGTAGTGCCCGGGGAGGGGCGCTATGGGAGCTGTTTTTT.

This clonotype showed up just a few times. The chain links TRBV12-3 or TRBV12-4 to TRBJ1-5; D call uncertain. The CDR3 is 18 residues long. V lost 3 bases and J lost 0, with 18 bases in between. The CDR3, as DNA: TGTGCCAGCAGTTTTCTGACCCGCCCTTTAAATAGCAATCAGCCCCAGCATTTT. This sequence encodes CASSFLTRPLNSNQPQHF.

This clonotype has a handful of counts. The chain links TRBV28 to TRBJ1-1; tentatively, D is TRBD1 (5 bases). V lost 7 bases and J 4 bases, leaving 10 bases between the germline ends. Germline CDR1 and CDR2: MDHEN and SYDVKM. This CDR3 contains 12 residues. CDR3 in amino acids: CASTDGGTEAFF. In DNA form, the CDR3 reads TGTGCCAGCACTGACGGGGGCACTGAAGCTTTCTTT.

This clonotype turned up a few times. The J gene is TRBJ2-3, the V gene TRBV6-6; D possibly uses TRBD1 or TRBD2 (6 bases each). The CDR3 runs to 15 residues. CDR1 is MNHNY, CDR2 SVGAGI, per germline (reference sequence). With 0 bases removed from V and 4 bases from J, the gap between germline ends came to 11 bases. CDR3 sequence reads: CASSYSWGAPDTQYF. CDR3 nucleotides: TGTGCCAGCAGTTACTCCTGGGGGGCCCCAGATACGCAGTATTTT.

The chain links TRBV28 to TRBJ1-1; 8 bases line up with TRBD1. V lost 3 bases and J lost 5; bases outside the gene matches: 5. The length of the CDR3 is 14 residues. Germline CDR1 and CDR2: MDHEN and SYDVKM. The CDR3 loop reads CASSFRQGATEAFF. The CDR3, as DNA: TGTGCCAGCAGTTTTAGGCAGGGGGCGACTGAAGCTTTCTTT.